Only one count was recorded for the clone carrying this T cell receptor (beta chain). Its antigen is still unknown. Data came from immunoSEQ multiplex PCR; TCRdb stores just in-frame clones and leaves some out. Altogether tens of thousands of clones are present, roughly nine tenths being singletons, with the ten largest covering more than 1.5%. This sample stems from a study of OX40 agonist ivuxolimab in advanced cancers. Study-level findings and limits: Which antigen the expanded peripheral T cells recognized is unknown.

Germline lookup yields CDR1 MGHRA and CDR2 YSYEKL. This CDR3 comprises 17 residues. J gave up 3 bases and V 4 bases, and 5 bases lay outside the gene matches. The sequence derives from an adult with an advanced solid tumor such as melanoma, head and neck, liver or kidney cancer. The genes are TRBV4-1 and TRBJ2-3; 15 bases align to TRBD2. Sequencing used CD4+ or CD8+ T cells sorted from blood, obtained in a trial of the OX40 agonist ivuxolimab. CDR3 residues: CASSLGLAGGGTDTQYF. CDR3 coding DNA: TGCGCCAGCAGCCTGGGACTAGCGGGGGGTGGTACAGATACGCAGTATTTT.